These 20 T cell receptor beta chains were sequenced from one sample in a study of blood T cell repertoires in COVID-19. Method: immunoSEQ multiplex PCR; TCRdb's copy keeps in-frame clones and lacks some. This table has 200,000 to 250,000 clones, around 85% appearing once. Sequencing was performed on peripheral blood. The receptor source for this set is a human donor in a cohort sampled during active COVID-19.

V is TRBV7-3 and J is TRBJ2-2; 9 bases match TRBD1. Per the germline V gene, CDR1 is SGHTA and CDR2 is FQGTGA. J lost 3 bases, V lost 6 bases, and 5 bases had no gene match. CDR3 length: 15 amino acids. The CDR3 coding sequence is TGTGCCAGCAGTCCCGGGACAGGGTACACCGGGGAGCTGTTTTTT. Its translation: CASSPGTGYTGELFF.

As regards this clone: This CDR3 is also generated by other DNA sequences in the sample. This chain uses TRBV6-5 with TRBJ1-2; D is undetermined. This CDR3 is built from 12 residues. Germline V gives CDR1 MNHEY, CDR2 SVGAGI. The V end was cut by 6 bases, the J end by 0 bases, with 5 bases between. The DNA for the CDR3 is TGTGCCAGCAGGCCAGCTAACTATGGCTACACCTTC. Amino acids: CASRPANYGYTF.

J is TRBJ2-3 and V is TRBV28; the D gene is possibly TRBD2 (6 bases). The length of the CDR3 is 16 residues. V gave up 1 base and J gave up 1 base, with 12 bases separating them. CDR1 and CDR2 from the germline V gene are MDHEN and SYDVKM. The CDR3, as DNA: TGTGCCAGCAGTTTATCCCGGTGGGAGGGCACAGATACGCAGTATTTT. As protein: CASSLSRWEGTDTQYF.

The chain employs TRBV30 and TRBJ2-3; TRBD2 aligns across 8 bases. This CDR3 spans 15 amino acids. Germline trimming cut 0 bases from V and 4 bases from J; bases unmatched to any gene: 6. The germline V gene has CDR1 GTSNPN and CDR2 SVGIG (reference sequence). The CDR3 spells CAWSVSAGEADTQYF. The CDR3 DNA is TGTGCCTGGAGTGTATCAGCGGGAGAGGCAGATACGCAGTATTTT.

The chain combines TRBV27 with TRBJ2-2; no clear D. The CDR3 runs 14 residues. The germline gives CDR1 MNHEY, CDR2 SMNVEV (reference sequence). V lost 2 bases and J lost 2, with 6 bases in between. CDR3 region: CASSLEPNTGELFF. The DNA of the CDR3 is TGTGCCAGCAGTTTAGAGCCAAACACCGGGGAGCTGTTTTTT.

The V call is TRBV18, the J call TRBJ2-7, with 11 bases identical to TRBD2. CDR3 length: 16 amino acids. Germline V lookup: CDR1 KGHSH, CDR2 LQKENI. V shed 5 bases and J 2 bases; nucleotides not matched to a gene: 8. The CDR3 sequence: CASSSTGTSGTYEQYF. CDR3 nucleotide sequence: TGTGCCAGCTCATCGACTGGGACTAGCGGTACCTACGAGCAGTACTTC.

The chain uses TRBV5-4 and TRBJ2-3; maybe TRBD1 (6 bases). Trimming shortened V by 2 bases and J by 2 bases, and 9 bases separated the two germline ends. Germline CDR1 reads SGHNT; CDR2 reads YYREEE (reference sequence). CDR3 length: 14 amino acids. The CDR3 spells CASSLGQFTDTQYF. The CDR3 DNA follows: TGTGCCAGCAGCTTAGGACAGTTCACAGATACGCAGTATTTT.

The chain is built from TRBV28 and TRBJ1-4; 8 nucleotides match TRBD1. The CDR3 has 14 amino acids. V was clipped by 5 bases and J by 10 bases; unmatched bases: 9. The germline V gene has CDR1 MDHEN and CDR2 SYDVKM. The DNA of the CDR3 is TGTGCCAGCAGTCTGAGGACAGGGCTTGGAAAACTGTTTTTT. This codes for CASSLRTGLGKLFF.

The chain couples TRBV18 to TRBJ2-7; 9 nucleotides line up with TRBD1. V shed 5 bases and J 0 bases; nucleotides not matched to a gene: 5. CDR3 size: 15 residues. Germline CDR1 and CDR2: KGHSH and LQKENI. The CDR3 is CASSMGQGSSYEQYF. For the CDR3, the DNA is TGTGCCAGCTCAATGGGACAGGGAAGCTCCTACGAGCAGTACTTC.

The CDR3 loop reads CAISAGQGRTYEQYF. Here the CDR3 DNA reads TGTGCCATCAGTGCCGGACAGGGGCGGACCTACGAGCAGTACTTC. The rearrangement uses TRBV10-3 and TRBJ2-7; 9 bases line up with TRBD1. Per the germline V gene, CDR1 is ENHRY and CDR2 is SYGVKD. Trimming removed 4 bases from V and 2 bases from J; junction bases left unmatched: 6. The CDR3 loop spans 15 amino acids.

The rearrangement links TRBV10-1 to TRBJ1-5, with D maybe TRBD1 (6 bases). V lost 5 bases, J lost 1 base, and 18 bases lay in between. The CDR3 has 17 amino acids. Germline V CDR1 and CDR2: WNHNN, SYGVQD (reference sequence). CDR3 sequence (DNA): TGCGCCAGCAGTCGGTATCCCTGGACAGCGAGCAATCAGCCCCAGCATTTT. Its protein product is CASSRYPWTASNQPQHF.

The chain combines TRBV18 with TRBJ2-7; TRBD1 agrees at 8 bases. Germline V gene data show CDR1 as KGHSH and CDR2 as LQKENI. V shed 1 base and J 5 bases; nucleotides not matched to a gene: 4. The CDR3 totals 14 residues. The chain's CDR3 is CASSPRQGAHEQYF. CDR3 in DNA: TGTGCCAGCTCACCACGGCAGGGGGCCCACGAGCAGTACTTC.

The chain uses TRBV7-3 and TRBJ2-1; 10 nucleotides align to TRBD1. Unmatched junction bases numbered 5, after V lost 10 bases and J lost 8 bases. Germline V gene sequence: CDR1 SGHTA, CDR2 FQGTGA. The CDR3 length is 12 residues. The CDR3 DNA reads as TGTGCCAAGGGACAGGGGTGGTATGAGCAGTTCTTC. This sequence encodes CAKGQGWYEQFF.

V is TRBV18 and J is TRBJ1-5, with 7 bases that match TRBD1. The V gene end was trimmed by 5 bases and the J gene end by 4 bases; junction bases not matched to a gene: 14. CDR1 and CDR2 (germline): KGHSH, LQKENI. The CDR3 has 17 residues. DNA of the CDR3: TGTGCCAGCTCAACCGGGGACAGAGTAGGTAAAAATCAGCCCCAGCATTTT. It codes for CASSTGDRVGKNQPQHF.

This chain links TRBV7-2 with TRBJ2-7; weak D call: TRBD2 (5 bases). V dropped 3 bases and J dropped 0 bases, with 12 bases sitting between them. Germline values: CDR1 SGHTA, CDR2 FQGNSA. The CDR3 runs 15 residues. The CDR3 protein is CASSLRVYSSYEQYF. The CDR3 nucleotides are TGTGCCAGCAGCTTGCGGGTCTATAGCTCCTACGAGCAGTACTTC.

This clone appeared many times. CDR3 bases: TGTGCCAGCAGTTTATCGGACTTTCACACCGGGGAGCTGTTTTTT. Translated, it gives CASSLSDFHTGELFF. The chain couples TRBV27 to TRBJ2-2; maybe TRBD2 (5 bases). The CDR3 is 15 amino acids. Per germline, CDR1 MNHEY and CDR2 SMNVEV (reference sequence). Trimming took off 0 bases at V and 3 bases at J, with 8 bases between the two ends.

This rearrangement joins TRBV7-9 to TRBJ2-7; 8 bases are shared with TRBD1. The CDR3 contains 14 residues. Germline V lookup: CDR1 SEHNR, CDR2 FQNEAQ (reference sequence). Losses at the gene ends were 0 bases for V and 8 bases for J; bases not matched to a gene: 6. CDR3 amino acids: CASSLATGQEKQYF. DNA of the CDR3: TGTGCCAGCAGCTTAGCAACGGGACAGGAGAAGCAGTACTTC.

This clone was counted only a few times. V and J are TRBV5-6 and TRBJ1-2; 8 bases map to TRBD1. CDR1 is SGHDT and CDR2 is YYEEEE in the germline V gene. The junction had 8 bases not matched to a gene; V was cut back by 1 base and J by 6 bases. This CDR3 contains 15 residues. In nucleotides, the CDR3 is TGTGCCAGCAGCTTGCTCTCCGGGACAGGCCATGGCTACACCTTC. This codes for CASSLLSGTGHGYTF.

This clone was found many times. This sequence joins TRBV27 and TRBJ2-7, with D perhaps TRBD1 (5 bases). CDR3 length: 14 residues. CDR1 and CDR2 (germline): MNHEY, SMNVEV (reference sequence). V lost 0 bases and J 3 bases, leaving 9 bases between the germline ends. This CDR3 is CASSLSDSNYEQYF. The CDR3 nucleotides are TGTGCCAGCAGTTTATCAGACAGCAACTACGAGCAGTACTTC.

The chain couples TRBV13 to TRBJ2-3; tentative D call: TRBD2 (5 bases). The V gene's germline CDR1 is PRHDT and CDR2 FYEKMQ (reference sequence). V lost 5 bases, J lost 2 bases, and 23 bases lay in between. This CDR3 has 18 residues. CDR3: CASSRNQWVRVNTDTQYF. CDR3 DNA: TGTGCCAGCAGCCGGAATCAGTGGGTGAGGGTAAACACAGATACGCAGTATTTT. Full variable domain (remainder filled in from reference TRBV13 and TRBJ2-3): AAGVIQSPRHLIKEKRETATLKCYPIPRHDTVYWYQQGPGQDPQFLISFYEKMQSDKGSIPDRFSAQQFSDYHSELNMSSLELGDSALYFCASSRNQWVRVNTDTQYFGPGTRLTVL.